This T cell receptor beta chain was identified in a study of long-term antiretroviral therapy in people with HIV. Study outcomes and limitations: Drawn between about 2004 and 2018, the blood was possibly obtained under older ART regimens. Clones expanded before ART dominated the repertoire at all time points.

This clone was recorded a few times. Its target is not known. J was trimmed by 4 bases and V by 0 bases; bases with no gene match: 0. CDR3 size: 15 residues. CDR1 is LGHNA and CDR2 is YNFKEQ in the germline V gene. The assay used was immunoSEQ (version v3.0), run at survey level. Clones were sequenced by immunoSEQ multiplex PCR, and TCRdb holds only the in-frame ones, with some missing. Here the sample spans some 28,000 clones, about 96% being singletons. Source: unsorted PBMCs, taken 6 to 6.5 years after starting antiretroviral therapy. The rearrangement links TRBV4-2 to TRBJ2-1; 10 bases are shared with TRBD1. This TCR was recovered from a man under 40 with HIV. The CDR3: CASSQEGQGYNEQFF. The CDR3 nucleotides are TGTGCCAGCAGCCAAGAGGGACAGGGGTACAATGAGCAGTTCTTC.